This T cell receptor (beta chain) was recorded in a study of identical twins. With respect to this clonotype: Antigen unknown.

From the 5' RACE reads, TCRdb called clonotypes with MiXCR, one entry per CDR3 protein. The sample includes 200,000 to 250,000 distinct CDR3 sequences, around 8% seen only once; the top ten take about 1.8%. The CDR3 consists of 12 residues. The V gene lost 2 bases and the J gene lost 4 bases, with 5 bases spanning the gap. Per germline, CDR1 SGHTA and CDR2 FQGNSA. Every one of the donors was a healthy Caucasian. Study-wide points: Out-of-frame alpha sequences common to twins exhibited an excess of low generation probability. Researchers caution that invariant MAIT and iNKT cells could partly confound zero-insertion analyses.

In addition, the sample was reused for a study of yellow fever vaccine responses in identical twins.

The sequenced sample was memory (CD45RO+) T cells sorted from blood. The clonotype comes from a woman between 18 and 29 years old in good health. This chain joins TRBV7-2 and TRBJ1-1; D unresolved. CDR3 in DNA: TGTGCCAGCAGCTTAATGGGCACTGAAGCTTTCTTT. This codes for CASSLMGTEAFF.